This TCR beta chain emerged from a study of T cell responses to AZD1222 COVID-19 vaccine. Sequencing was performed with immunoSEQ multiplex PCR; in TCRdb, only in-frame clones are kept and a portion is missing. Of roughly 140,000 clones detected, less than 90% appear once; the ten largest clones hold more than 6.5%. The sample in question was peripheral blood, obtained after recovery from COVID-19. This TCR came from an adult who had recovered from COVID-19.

The CDR3 loop reads CASSPKETQYF. For the CDR3, the DNA is TGTGCCAGCAGCCCAAAGGAGACCCAGTACTTC. The chain links TRBV7-9 to TRBJ2-5; unclear D gene. Trimming removed 5 bases at V and 5 bases at J, with 6 bases between. Germline V gene lookup returns CDR1 SEHNR and CDR2 FQNEAQ (reference sequence). The CDR3 covers 11 residues.